The clone carrying this T cell receptor (beta chain) came up many times. Its matching antigen is unknown. This sample is drawn from a study of T cells after yellow fever vaccination. TCRdb re-called the 5' RACE reads through MiXCR, storing one row per CDR3 protein. The data contain hundreds of thousands of distinct CDR3 sequences, around 4% of them singletons. Study-level points and caveats: Contaminants from the bulk population, in the form of abundant clonotypes, could be found in FACS-sorted repertoires.

The CDR3 spans 13 residues. Germline V gene sequence: CDR1 SGHRS, CDR2 YFSETQ. The V gene lost 2 bases and the J gene lost 1 base, with 6 bases spanning the gap. The clonotype was recovered from a man between 18 and 29 years old who received the YFV17D yellow fever vaccine. The chain employs TRBV5-1 and TRBJ2-5; D gene unclear. Specimen: PBMCs, collected on the day of the yellow fever booster vaccination. The CDR3: CASSFNSQETQYF. For the CDR3, the DNA is TGCGCCAGCAGCTTTAACAGCCAAGAGACCCAGTACTTC.